This TCR beta chain stems from a study of cytomegalovirus exposure and HLA in healthy donors. The PCR was carried out with 60 Vbeta primers and 13 Jbeta primers. Clones were sequenced by immunoSEQ multiplex PCR, and TCRdb holds only the in-frame ones, with some missing. The sample carries about 140,000 clones, roughly 76% recorded once. CDR1 KGHSH and CDR2 LQKENI come from the germline V gene. With 2 bases removed from V and 1 base from J, the gap between germline ends came to 20 bases. The CDR3 is 18 amino acids. On this clone itself: Its antigen is unknown.

General study points: The presence/absence work took it that sequencing depth was about the same across donors. Exclusion as indistinguishable affected some V segments, including TRBV6-2 and TRBV6-3. An observed cluster of highly shared sequence variants was recorded as a likely sequencing artifact. A later analysis found most CMV-associated TCR beta chains apparently HLA-restricted.

The clonotype comes from a young man in good health and CMV-seronegative. The V gene is TRBV18, the J gene TRBJ1-1, with D hard to call. Sample: PBMCs. CDR3 protein: CASSPFLPFLEGNTEAFF. CDR3 DNA sequence: TGTGCCAGCTCACCATTTCTCCCTTTTCTCGAGGGGAACACTGAAGCTTTCTTT.